This T cell receptor beta chain was obtained from a study of shared clonotypes between healthy human individuals. None of the donors, who were healthy HIV-negative adults, had recently had acute infections or vaccinations. Profiling relied on immunoSEQ multiplex PCR, and the TCRdb table lists in-frame clones only, not all of them. The table records over a million clones, approximately 97% of them present only once. The CDR3 is 15 residues long. V dropped 0 bases and J dropped 5 bases, with 13 bases sitting between them. Germline CDR1 and CDR2: KGHSH and LQKENI. This clone was counted once. Source material: naive CD4+ T cells sorted from blood. The subset: CD45RA+ positively selected. The rearrangement links TRBV18 to TRBJ1-2; D not certain. This clonotype was sampled from a man in his thirties or forties in good health. The CDR3 DNA reads as TGTGCCAGCTCACCACCTAGAAGGAGAGGGTATGGCTACACCTTC. This codes for CASSPPRRRGYGYTF.